This is a list of T cell receptor beta chains from one sample in a study of blood T cell repertoires in COVID-19. Profiled with immunoSEQ multiplex PCR; TCRdb holds only in-frame clones, not every one. The sample lists about 56,000 clones, around 80% occurring once. Sequenced: peripheral blood. The receptors shown here come from a woman of 80 years or more with acute or convalescent COVID-19. Each CDR3 is given with its conserved first and last residue. A D gene is named only where the DNA matches it firmly. Clone size is stated in some rows and not others, as once, few, many or a class when expanded.

>-|TRBD1|TRBJ1-2|TRBV5-1
TGCGCCAGCAGCTTGGAGGGGGCAAGGGGCTACACCTTC
CASSLEGARGYTF
>few|TRBD1|TRBJ2-1|TRBV11-2
TGTGCCAGCCCACAGGGGGCTACCCCGGACAATGAGCAGTTCTTC
CASPQGATPDNEQFF
>-|-|TRBJ2-1|TRBV19
TGTGCCAGTAAGACGGACAGAAGCTCCTACAATGAGCAGTTCTTC
CASKTDRSSYNEQFF
>-|TRBD1|TRBJ1-1|TRBV19
TGTGCCAGTAGACTGACCGGGACAGGGGGGGGTAAGACTGAAGCTTTCTTT
CASRLTGTGGGKTEAFF
>-|-|TRBJ2-2|TRBV9
TGTGCCAGCAGCGTAGGTCTTGTCTCCGGGGAGCTGTTTTTT
CASSVGLVSGELFF
>-|TRBD1|TRBJ1-4|TRBV19
TGTGCCAGTAGTACAGGGGGGACGGGTGAAAAACTGTTTTTT
CASSTGGTGEKLFF
>few|TRBD1|TRBJ1-2|TRBV25-1
TGTGCCAGCAGTGAGGGGAGGACAGGGAGTCGCTACACCTTC
CASSEGRTGSRYTF
>-|-|TRBJ1-5|TRBV18
TGTGCCAGCTCCGCGGGGGGATGGCAGCCCCAGCATTTT
CASSAGGWQPQHF
>-|-|TRBJ1-1|TRBV18
TGTGCCAGCTCAAGAGCCGGGACTGAAGCTTTCTTT
CASSRAGTEAFF
>-|TRBD1|TRBJ1-1|TRBV12-3/TRBV12-4
TGTGCCAGCAGCGGGACAGCGAACACTGAAGCTTTCTTT
CASSGTANTEAFF
>-|-|TRBJ2-3|TRBV5-1
TGCGCCAGCAGCTTGGATCGGACAGGCACAGATACGCAGTATTTT
CASSLDRTGTDTQYF
>-|TRBD2|TRBJ2-7|TRBV7-2
TGTGCCAGCAGCTTGACGGGAGGGCTCTACGAGCAGTACTTC
CASSLTGGLYEQYF
>-|-|TRBJ1-5|TRBV19
TGTGCCAGTAGTATAGGTAGATATAGCAATCAGCCCCAGCATTTT
CASSIGRYSNQPQHF
>-|-|TRBJ2-3|TRBV19
TGTGCCAGTAGTATGCGGGTGACAGATACGCAGTATTTT
CASSMRVTDTQYF
>-|TRBD1|TRBJ1-2|TRBV19
TGTGCCAGTAGTACCACCGGGACAGCCGACTATGGCTACACCTTC
CASSTTGTADYGYTF
>-|-|TRBJ1-5|TRBV27
TGTGCCAGCAGTTCTGGGGAGGGGGGGCAGCCCCAGCATTTT
CASSSGEGGQPQHF
>-|-|TRBJ1-6|TRBV5-4
TGTGCCAGCAGCTACGGCAGGGTGGGTAATTCACCCCTCCACTTT
CASSYGRVGNSPLHF
>-|TRBD2|TRBJ2-3|TRBV5-1
TGCGCCAGCAGCTTGAGCGGGAGGACCCCAGATACGCAGTATTTT
CASSLSGRTPDTQYF
>-|TRBD2|TRBJ2-5|TRBV28
TGTGCCAGCAGTTTATCAGGCGGGGGGCTCGAGACCCAGTACTTC
CASSLSGGGLETQYF
>once|TRBD1|TRBJ1-1|TRBV30
TGTGCCTGCCGATTCTCCGGGACAGCCAACACTGAAGCTTTCTTT
CACRFSGTANTEAFF
>-|TRBD2|TRBJ2-7|TRBV18
TGTGCCAGCTCACCGAATGTTACTCTTGCGGGGGACTCCGATCTCTACGAGCAGTACTTC
CASSPNVTLAGDSDLYEQYF
>few|-|TRBJ2-7|TRBV4-1
TGCGCCAGCAGCCAAGGTTGGGCGTACGAGCAGTACTTC
CASSQGWAYEQYF
>-|TRBD1|TRBJ2-2|TRBV18
TGTGCCAGCTCACCCCGGACAGGGGGCGAGAACACCGGGGAGCTGTTTTTT
CASSPRTGGENTGELFF
>few|TRBD1|TRBJ2-1|TRBV11-2
TGTGCCAGCACCCCCCCGGGACAGGGGTACAATGAGCAGTTCTTC
CASTPPGQGYNEQFF
>-|TRBD1|TRBJ2-7|TRBV5-6
TGTGCCAGCAGCTTGAGGGGGCCCACCTCCTACGAGCAGTACTTC
CASSLRGPTSYEQYF
>once|-|TRBJ2-7|TRBV6-1
TGTGCCAGCAGTGAACAGGGAACCTACGAGCAGTACTTC
CASSEQGTYEQYF
>-|-|TRBJ1-3|TRBV6-1
TGTGCCAGCAGTGAAGTTTATCCTGGAAACACCATATATTTT
CASSEVYPGNTIYF
>-|TRBD2|TRBJ2-3|TRBV12-3/TRBV12-4
TGTGCCAGCAGCGAGCGGGAGACAGATACGCAGTATTTT
CASSERETDTQYF
>once|-|TRBJ2-5|TRBV3-1/TRBV3-2
TGTGCCAGCAGCCGACTAGATTTGGGTCAAGAGACCCAGTACTTC
CASSRLDLGQETQYF